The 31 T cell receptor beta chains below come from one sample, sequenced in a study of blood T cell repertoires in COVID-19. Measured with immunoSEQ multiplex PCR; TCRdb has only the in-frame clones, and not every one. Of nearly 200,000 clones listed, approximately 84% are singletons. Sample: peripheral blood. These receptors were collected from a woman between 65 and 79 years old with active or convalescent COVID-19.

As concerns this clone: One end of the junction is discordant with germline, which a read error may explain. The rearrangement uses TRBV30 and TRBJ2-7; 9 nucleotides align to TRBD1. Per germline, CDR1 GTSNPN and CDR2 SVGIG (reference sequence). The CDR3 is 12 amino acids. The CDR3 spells CAWSHKRGDREF. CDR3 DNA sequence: TGTGCCTGGAGTCATAAAAGAGGGGACAGGGAGTTC.

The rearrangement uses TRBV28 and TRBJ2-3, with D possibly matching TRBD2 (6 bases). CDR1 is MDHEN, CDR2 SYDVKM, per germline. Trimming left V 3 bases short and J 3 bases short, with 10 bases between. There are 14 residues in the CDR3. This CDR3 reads CASSFVAGTDTQYF. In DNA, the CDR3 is TGTGCCAGCAGTTTCGTCGCGGGGACAGATACGCAGTATTTT.

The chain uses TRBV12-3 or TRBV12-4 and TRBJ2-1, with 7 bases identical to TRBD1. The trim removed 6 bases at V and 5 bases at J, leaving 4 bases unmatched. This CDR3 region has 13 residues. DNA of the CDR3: TGTGCCAGCAGAGGGACAGCGAACAATGAGCAGTTCTTC. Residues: CASRGTANNEQFF.

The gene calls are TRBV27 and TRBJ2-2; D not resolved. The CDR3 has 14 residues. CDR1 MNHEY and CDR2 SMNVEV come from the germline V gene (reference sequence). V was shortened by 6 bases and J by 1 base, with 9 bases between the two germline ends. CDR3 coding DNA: TGTGCCAGCAGGGTCGTAGTGAACACCGGGGAGCTGTTTTTT. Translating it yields CASRVVVNTGELFF.

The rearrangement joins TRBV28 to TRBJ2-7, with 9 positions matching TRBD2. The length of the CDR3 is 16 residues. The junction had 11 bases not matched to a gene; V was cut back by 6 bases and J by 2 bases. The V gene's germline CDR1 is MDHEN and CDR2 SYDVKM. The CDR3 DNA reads TGTGCCAGCAGGGGTGGAGCGGGAGGTCCCGCCTACGAGCAGTACTTC. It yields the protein CASRGGAGGPAYEQYF.

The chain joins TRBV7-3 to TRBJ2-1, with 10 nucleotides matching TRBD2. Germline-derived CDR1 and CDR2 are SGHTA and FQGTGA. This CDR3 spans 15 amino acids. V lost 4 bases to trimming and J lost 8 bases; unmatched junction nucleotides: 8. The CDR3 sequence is CASSSSSGSLDEQFF. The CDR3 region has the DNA TGTGCCAGCAGCTCCTCTAGCGGGAGTCTCGATGAGCAGTTCTTC. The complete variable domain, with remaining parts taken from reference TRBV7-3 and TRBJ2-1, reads GAGVSQTPSNKVTEKGKYVELRCDPISGHTALYWYRQSLGQGPEFLIYFQGTGAADDSGLPNDRFFAVRPEGSVSTLKIQRTERGDSAVYLCASSSSSGSLDEQFFGPGTRLTVL.

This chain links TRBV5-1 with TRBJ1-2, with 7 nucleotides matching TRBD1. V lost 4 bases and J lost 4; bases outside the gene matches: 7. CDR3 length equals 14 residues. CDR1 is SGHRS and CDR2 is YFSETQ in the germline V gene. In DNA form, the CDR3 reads TGCGCCAGCAGCCCACCGGGACAGTTCTATGGCTACACCTTC. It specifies CASSPPGQFYGYTF.

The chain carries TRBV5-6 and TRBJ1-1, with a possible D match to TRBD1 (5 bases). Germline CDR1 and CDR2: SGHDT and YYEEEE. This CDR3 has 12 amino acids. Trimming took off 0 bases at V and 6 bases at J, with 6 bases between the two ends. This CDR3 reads CASSLEGSEAFF. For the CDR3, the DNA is TGTGCCAGCAGCTTGGAGGGGTCTGAAGCTTTCTTT.

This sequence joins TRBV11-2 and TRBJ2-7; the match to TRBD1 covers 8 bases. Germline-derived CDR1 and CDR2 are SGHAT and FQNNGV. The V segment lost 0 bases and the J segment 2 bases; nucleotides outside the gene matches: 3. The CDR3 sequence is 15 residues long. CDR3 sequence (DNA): TGTGCCAGCAGCTTAGATTGGGACAGGCCCTACGAGCAGTACTTC. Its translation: CASSLDWDRPYEQYF.

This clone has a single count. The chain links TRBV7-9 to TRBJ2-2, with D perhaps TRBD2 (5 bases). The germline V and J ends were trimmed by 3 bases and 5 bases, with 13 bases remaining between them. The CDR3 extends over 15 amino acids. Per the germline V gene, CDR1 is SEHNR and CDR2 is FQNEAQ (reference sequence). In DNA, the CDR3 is TGTGCCAGCAGCTTTATGACGGGAAGGACCGGGGAGCTGTTTTTT. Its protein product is CASSFMTGRTGELFF.

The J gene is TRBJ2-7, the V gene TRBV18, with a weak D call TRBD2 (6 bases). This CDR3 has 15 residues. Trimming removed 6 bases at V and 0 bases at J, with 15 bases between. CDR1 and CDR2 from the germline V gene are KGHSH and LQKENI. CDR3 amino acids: CASSMETGVSYEQYF. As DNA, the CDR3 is TGTGCCAGCTCGATGGAGACGGGAGTCTCCTACGAGCAGTACTTC.

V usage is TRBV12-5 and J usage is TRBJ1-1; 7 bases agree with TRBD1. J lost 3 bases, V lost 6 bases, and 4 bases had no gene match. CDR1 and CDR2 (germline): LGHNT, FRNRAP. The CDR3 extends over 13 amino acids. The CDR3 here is CASGRGWYTEAFF. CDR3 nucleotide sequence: TGTGCTAGTGGCAGGGGGTGGTACACTGAAGCTTTCTTT.

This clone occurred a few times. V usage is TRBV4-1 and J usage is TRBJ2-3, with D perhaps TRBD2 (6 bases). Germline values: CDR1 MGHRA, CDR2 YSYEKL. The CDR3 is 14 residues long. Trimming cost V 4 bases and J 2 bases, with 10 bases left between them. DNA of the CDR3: TGCGCCAGCAGCCTCGGGAGTTTCACAGATACGCAGTATTTT. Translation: CASSLGSFTDTQYF.

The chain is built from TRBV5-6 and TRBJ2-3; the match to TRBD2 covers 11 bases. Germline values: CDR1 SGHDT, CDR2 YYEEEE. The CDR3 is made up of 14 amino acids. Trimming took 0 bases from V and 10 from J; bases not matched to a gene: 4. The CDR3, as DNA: TGTGCCAGCAGCTTGGATCTAGCGGGAGGTGCGCAGTATTTT. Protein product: CASSLDLAGGAQYF.

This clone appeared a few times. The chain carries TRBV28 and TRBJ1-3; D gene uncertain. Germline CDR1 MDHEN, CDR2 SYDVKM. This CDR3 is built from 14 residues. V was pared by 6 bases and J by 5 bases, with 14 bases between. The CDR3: CASSLTKMRNTIYF. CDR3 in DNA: TGTGCCAGCAGCCTTACTAAGATGAGAAACACCATATATTTT.

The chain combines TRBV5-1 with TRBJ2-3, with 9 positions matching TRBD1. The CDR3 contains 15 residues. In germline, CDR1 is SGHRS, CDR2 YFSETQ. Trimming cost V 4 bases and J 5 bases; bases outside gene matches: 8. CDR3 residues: CASSLTGGRGDTQYF. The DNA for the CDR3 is TGCGCCAGCAGCCTGACAGGGGGGCGAGGAGATACGCAGTATTTT.

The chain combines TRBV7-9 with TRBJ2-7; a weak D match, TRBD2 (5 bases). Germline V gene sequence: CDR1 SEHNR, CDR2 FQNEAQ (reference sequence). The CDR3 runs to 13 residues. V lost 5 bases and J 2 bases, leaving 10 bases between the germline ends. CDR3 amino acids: CASSPDSTYEQYF. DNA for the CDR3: TGTGCCAGCAGCCCGGACTCGACCTACGAGCAGTACTTC.

Written as DNA, the CDR3 is TGTGCCAGCCGCCGGGACAGGGCGCTCTACGAGCAGTACTTC. It is translated as CASRRDRALYEQYF. The J gene is TRBJ2-7, the V gene TRBV27; 9 nucleotides agree with TRBD1. This CDR3 contains 14 residues. V was clipped by 8 bases and J by 3 bases; unmatched bases: 8. Germline V gives CDR1 MNHEY, CDR2 SMNVEV (reference sequence).

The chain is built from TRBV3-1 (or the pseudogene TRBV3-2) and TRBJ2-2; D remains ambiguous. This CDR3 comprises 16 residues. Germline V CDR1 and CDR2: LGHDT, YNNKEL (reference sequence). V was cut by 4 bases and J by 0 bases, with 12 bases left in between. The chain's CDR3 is CASSRALIPNTGELFF. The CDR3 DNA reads TGTGCCAGCAGCCGCGCCCTTATTCCGAACACCGGGGAGCTGTTTTTT.

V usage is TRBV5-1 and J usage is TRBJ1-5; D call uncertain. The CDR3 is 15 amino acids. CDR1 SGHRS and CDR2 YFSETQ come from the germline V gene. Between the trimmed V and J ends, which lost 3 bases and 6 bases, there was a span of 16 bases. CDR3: CASSSAGISGQPQHF. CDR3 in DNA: TGCGCCAGCAGCTCCGCGGGCATTTCCGGTCAGCCCCAGCATTTT.

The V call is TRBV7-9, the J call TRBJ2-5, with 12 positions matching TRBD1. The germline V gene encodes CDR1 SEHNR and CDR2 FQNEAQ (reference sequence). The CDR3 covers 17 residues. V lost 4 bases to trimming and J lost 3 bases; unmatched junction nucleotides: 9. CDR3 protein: CASSSRGGTGGEETQYF. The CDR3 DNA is TGTGCCAGCAGCTCACGAGGGGGGACAGGGGGCGAAGAGACCCAGTACTTC.

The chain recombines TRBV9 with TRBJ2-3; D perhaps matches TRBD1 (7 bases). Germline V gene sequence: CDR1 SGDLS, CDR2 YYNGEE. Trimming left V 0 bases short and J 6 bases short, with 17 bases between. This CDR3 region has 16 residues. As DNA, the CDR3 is TGTGCCAGCAGCGTAGAGGCGGGACAGTATTTGGATACGCAGTATTTT. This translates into CASSVEAGQYLDTQYF.

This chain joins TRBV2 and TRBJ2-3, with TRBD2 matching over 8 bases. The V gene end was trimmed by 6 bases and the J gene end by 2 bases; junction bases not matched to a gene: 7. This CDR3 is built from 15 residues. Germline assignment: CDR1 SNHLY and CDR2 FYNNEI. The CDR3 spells CASSRLASITDTQYF. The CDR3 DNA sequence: TGTGCCAGCAGCCGACTAGCGTCGATCACAGATACGCAGTATTTT.

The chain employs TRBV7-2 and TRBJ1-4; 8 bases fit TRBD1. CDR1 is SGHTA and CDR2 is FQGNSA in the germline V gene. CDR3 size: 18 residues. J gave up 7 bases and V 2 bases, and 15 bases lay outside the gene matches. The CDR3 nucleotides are TGTGCCAGCAGCTTACATTACATTGGCGCAGGGACAGGTGAAAAACTGTTTTTT. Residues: CASSLHYIGAGTGEKLFF.

In nucleotides, the CDR3 is TGTGCCACCAGCAGAGATAGGTGGGTCAGGCAGCCCCAGCATTTT. Encoded protein: CATSRDRWVRQPQHF. The V call is TRBV15, the J call TRBJ1-5; D remains unclear. Trimming cost V 0 bases and J 7 bases, with 13 bases left between them. The germline gives CDR1 LNHNV, CDR2 YYDKDF (reference sequence). The CDR3 extends over 15 amino acids.

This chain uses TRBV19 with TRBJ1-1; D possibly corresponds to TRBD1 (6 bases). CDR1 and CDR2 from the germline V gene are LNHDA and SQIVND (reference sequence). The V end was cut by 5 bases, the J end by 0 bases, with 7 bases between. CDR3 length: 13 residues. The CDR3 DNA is TGTGCCAGTAGTGCAGGGGTGAACACTGAAGCTTTCTTT. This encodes CASSAGVNTEAFF.

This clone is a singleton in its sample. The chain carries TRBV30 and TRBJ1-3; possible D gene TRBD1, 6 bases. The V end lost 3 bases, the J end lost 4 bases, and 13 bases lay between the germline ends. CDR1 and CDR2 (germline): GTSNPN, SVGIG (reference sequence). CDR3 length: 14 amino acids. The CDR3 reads CAWSTGSAGNTIYF. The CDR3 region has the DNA TGTGCCTGGAGCACAGGGTCTGCGGGAAACACCATATATTTT.

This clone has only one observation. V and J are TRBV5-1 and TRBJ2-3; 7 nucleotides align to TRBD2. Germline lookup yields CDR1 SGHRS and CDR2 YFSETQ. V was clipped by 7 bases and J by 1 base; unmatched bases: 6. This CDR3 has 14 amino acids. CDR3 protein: CASQTSFGTDTQYF. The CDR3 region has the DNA TGCGCCAGCCAGACTAGCTTCGGCACAGATACGCAGTATTTT.

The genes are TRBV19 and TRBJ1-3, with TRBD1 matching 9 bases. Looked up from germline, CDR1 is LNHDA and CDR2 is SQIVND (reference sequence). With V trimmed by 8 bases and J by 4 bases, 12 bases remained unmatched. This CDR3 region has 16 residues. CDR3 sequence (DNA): TGTGCCAGTCTATCTCGGGACAGGGCAAGAGGAAACACCATATATTTT. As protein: CASLSRDRARGNTIYF.

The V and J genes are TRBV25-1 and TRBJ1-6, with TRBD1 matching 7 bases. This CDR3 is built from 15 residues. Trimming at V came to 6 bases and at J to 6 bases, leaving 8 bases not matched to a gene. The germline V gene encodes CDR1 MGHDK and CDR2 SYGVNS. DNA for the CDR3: TGTGCCAGCAGAGACCCGGGACAGCCTAATTCACCCCTCCACTTT. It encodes CASRDPGQPNSPLHF.

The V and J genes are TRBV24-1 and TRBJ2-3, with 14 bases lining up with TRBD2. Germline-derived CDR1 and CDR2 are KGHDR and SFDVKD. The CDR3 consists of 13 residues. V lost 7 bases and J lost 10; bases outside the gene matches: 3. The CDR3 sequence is CATRGTSGSAQYF. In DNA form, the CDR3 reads TGTGCCACCAGGGGGACTAGCGGGAGTGCGCAGTATTTT.